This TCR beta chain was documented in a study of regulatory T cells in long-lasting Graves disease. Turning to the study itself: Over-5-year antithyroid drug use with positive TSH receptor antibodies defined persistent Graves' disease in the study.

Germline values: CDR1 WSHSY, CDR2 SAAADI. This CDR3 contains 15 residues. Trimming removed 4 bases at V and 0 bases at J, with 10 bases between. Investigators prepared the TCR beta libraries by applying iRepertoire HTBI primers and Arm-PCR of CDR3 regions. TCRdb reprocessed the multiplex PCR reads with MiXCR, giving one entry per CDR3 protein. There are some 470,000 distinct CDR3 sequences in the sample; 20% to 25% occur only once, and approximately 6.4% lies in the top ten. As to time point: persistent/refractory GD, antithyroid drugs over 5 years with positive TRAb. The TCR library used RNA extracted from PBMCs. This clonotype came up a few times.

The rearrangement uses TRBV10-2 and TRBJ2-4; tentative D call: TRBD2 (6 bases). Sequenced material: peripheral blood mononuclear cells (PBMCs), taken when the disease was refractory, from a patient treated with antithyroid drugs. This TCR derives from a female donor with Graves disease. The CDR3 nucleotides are TGCGCCAGCAGTGTCGAGGGACTAGCCAAAAACATTCAGTACTTC. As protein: CASSVEGLAKNIQYF.